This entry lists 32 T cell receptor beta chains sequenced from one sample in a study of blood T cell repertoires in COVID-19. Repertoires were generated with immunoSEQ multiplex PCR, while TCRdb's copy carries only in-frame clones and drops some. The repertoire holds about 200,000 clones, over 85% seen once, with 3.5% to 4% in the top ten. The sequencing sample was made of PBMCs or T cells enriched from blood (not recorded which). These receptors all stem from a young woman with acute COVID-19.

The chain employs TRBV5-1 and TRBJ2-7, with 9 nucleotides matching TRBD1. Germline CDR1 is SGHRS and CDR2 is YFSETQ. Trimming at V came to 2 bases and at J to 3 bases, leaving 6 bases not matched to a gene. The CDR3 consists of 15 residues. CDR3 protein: CASSFLQGANYEQYF. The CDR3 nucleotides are TGCGCCAGCAGCTTCCTACAGGGGGCTAACTACGAGCAGTACTTC.

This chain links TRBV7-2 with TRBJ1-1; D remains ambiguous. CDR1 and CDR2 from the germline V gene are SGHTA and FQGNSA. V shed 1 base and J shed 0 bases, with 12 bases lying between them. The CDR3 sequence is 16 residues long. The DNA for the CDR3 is TGTGCCAGCAGCTTAGTGTCGTGGCCCCTGAACACTGAAGCTTTCTTT. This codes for CASSLVSWPLNTEAFF.

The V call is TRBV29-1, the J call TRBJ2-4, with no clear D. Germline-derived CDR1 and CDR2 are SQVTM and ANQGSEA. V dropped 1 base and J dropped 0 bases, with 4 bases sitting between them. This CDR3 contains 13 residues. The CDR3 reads CSVEGVAKNIQYF. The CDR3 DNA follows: TGCAGCGTTGAAGGAGTAGCCAAAAACATTCAGTACTTC.

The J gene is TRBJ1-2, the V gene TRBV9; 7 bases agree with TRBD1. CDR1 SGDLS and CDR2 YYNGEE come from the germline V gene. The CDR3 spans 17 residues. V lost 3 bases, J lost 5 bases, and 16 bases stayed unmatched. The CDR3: CASSDSNRGPTDYGYTF. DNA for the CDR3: TGTGCCAGCAGCGATTCGAACAGGGGCCCCACTGATTATGGCTACACCTTC.

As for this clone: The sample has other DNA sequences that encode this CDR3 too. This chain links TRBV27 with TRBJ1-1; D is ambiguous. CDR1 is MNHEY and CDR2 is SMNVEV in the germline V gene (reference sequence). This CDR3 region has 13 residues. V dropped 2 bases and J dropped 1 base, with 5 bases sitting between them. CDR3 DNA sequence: TGTGCCAGCAGTTTAACGGGGAACACTGAAGCTTTCTTT. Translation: CASSLTGNTEAFF.

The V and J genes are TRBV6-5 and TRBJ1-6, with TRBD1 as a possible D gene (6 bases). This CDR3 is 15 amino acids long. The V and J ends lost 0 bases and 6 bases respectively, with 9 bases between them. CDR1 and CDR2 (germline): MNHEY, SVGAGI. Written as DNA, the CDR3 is TGTGCCAGCAGTTACTCGGGCAGGGGTAATTCACCCCTCCACTTT. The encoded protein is CASSYSGRGNSPLHF.

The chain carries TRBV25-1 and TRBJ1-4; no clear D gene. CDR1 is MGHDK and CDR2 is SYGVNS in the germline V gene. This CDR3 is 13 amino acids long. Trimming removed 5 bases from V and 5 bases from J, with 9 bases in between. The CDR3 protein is CASSSVQNEKLFF. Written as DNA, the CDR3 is TGTGCCAGCAGTTCCGTACAGAATGAAAAACTGTTTTTT.

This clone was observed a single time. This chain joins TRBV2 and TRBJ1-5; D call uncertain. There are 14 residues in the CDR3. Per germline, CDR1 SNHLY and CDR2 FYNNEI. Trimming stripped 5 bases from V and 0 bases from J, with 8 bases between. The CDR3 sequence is CASSTLDSNQPQHF. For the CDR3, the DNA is TGTGCCAGCAGTACACTAGATAGCAATCAGCCCCAGCATTTT.

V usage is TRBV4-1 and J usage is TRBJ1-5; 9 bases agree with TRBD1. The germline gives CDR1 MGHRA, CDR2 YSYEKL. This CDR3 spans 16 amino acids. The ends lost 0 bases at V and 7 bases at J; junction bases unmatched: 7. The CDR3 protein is CASSQEGDRAVQPQHF. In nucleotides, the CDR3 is TGCGCCAGCAGCCAAGAAGGGGACAGGGCGGTACAGCCCCAGCATTTT.

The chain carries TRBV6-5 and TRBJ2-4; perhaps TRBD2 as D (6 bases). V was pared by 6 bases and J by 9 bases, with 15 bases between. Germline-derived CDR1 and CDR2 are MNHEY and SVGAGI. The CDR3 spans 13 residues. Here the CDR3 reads CASRPDRRGIQYF. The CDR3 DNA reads TGTGCCAGCAGGCCAGACCGGAGGGGCATTCAGTACTTC.

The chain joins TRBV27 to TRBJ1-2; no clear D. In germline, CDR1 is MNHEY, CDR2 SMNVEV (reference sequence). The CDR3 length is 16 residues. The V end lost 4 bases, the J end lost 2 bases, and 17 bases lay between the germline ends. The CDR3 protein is CASSSRGVGLNYGYTF. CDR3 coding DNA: TGTGCCAGCAGTTCCCGCGGCGTTGGTCTGAACTATGGCTACACCTTC.

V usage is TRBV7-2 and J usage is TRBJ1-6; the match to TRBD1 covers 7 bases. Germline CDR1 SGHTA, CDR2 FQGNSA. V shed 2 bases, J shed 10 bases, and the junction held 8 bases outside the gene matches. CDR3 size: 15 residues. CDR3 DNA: TGTGCCAGCAGCTTATTAACGACAGGGATATCACCCCTCCACTTT. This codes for CASSLLTTGISPLHF.

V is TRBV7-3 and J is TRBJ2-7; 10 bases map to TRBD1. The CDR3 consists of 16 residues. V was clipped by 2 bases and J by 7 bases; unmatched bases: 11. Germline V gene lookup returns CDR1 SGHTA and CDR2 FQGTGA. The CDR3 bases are TGTGCCAGCAGCTTAGTGGCCCGGGACAGGGGTGGAGAGCAGTACTTC. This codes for CASSLVARDRGGEQYF.

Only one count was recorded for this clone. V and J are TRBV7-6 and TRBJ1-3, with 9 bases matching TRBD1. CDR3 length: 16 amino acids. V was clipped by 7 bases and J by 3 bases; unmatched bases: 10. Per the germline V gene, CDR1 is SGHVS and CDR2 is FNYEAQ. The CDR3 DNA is TGTGCCAGCACCCTAAGTACAGGGGGCGGTGGAAACACCATATATTTT. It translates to CASTLSTGGGGNTIYF.

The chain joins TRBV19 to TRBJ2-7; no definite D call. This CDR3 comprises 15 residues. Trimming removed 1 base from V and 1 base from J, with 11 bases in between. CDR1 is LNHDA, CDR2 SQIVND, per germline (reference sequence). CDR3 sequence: CASSIAASFSYEQYF. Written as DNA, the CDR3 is TGTGCCAGTAGTATAGCAGCGAGTTTTTCCTACGAGCAGTACTTC.

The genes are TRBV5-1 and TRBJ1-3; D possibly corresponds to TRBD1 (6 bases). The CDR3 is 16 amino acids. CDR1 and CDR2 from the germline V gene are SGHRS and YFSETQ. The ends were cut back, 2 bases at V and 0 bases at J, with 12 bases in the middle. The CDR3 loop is CASSFNRAGSGNTIYF. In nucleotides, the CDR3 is TGCGCCAGCAGCTTTAACAGGGCTGGCTCTGGAAACACCATATATTTT.

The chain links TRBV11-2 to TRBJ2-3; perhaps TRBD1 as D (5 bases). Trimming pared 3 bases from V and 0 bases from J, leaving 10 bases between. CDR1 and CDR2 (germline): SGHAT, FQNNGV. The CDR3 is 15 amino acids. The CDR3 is CASSFSGQSTDTQYF. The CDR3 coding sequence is TGTGCCAGCAGCTTCTCAGGACAAAGCACAGATACGCAGTATTTT.

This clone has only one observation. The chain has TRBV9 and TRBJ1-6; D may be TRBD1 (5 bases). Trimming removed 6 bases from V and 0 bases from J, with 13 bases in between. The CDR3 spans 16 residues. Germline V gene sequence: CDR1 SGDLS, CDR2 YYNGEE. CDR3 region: CASKGPTDSYNSPLHF. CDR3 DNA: TGTGCCAGCAAGGGCCCGACAGACTCCTATAATTCACCCCTCCACTTT.

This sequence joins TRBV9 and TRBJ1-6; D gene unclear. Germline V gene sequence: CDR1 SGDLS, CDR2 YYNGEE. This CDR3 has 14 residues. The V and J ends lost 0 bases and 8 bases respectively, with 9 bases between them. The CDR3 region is CASSVGPDHSPLHF. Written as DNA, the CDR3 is TGTGCCAGCAGCGTAGGTCCAGATCATTCACCCCTCCACTTT. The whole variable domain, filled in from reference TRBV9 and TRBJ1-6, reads DSGVTQTPKHLITATGQRVTLRCSPRSGDLSVYWYQQSLDQGLQFLIQYYNGEERAKGNILERFSAQQFPDLHSELNLSSLELGDSALYFCASSVGPDHSPLHFGNGTRLTVT.

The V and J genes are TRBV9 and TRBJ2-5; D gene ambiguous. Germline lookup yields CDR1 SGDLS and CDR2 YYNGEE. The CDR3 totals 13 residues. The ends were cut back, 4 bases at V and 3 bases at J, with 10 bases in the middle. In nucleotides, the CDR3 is TGTGCCAGCAGCAAAGAGGTCAAAGAGACCCAGTACTTC. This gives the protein CASSKEVKETQYF.

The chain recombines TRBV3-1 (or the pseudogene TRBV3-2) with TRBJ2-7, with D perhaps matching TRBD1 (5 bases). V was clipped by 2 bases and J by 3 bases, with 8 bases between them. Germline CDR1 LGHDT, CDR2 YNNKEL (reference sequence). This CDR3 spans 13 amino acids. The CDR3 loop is CASSQSRGYEQYF. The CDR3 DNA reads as TGTGCCAGCAGCCAATCTAGGGGCTACGAGCAGTACTTC.

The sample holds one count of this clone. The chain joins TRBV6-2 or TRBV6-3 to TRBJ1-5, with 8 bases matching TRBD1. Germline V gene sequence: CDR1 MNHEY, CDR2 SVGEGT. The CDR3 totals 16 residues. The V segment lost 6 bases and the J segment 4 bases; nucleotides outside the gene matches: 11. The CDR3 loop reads CASSLNRQGPNQPQHF. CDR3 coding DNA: TGTGCCAGCAGCCTAAACCGACAGGGGCCGAATCAGCCCCAGCATTTT.

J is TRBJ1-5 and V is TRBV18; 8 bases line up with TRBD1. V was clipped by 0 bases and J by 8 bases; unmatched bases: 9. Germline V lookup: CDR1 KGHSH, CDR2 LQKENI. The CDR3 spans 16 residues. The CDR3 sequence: CASSPPAGTGPKPQHF. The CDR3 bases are TGTGCCAGCTCACCACCAGCAGGGACAGGTCCTAAGCCCCAGCATTTT.

CDR3 amino acids: CASSIESGGSYEQYF. The CDR3 DNA follows: TGTGCCAGTAGTATAGAAAGCGGGGGGTCCTACGAGCAGTACTTC. This sequence joins TRBV19 and TRBJ2-7; TRBD2 aligns across 9 bases. J was trimmed by 1 base and V by 0 bases; bases with no gene match: 1. CDR1 is LNHDA and CDR2 is SQIVND in the germline V gene (reference sequence). The CDR3 runs to 15 residues.

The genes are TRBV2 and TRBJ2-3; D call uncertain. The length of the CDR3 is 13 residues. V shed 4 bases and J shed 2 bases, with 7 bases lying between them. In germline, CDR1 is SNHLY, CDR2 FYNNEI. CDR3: CASSGSFTDTQYF. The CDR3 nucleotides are TGTGCCAGCAGTGGTTCTTTCACAGATACGCAGTATTTT.

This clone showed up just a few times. The CDR3 region has the DNA TGTGCCAGCAGCCCCCGGGACAGGGGCTCACCCCTCCACTTT. This sequence encodes CASSPRDRGSPLHF. J is TRBJ1-6 and V is TRBV13; 10 bases line up with TRBD1. Trimming cost V 5 bases and J 10 bases; bases outside gene matches: 5. Germline loops: CDR1 PRHDT, CDR2 FYEKMQ (reference sequence). The CDR3 is 14 residues long.

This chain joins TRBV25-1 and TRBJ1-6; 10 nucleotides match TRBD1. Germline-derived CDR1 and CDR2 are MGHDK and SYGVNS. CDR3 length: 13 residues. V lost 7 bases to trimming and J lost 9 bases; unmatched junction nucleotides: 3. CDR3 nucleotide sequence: TGTGCCAGCAAGGGACAGGGGAGTTCACCCCTCCACTTT. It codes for CASKGQGSSPLHF.

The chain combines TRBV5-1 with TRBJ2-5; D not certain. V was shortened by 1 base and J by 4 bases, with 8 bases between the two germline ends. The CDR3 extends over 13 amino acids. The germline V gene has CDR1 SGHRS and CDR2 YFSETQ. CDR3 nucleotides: TGCGCCAGCAGCTTGATCGTCGGAGAGACCCAGTACTTC. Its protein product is CASSLIVGETQYF.

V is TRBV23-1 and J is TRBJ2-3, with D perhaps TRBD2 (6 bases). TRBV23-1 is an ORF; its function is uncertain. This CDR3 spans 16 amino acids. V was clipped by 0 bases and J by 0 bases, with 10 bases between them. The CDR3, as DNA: TGCGCCAGCAGTCAATCTCGCGGGGAGAGCACAGATACGCAGTATTTT. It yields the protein CASSQSRGESTDTQYF.

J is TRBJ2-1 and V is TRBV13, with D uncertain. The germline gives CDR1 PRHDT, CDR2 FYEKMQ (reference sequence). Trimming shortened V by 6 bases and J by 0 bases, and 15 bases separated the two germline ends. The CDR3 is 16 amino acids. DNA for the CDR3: TGTGCCAGCAGGTCTCCTTACTCAAGCTCCTACAATGAGCAGTTCTTC. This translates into CASRSPYSSSYNEQFF.

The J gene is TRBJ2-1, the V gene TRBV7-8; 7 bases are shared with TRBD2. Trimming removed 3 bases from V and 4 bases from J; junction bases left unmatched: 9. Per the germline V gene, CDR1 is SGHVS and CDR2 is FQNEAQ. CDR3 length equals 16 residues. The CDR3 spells CASSFFGAGYYNEQFF. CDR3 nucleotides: TGTGCCAGCAGCTTCTTCGGAGCGGGGTATTACAATGAGCAGTTCTTC.

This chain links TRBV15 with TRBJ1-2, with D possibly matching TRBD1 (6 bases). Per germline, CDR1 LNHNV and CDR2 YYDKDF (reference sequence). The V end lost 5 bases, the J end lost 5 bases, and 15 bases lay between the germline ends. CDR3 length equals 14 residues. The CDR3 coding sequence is TGTGCCACCAGCCGGCAGGGGCGAGGGTATGGCTACACCTTC. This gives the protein CATSRQGRGYGYTF.